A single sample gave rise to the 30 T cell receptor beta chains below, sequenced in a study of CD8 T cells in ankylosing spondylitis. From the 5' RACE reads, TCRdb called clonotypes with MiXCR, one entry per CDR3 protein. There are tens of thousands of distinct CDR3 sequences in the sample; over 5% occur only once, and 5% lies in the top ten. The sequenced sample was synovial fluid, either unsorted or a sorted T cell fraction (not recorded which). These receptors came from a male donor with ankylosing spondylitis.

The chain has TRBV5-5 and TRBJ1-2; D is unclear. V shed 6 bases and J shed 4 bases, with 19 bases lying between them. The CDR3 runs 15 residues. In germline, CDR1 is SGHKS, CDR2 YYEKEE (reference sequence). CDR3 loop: CASKNSSVGLYGYTF. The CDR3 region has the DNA TGTGCCAGCAAGAATAGCTCAGTGGGCCTCTATGGCTACACCTTC.

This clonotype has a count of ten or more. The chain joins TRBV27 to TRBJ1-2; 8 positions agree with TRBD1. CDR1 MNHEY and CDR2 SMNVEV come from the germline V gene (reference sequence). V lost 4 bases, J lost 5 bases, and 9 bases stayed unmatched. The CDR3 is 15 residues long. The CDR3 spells CASSYQGAHRYGYTF. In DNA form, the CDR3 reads TGTGCCAGCAGTTATCAGGGGGCGCATAGATATGGCTACACCTTC.

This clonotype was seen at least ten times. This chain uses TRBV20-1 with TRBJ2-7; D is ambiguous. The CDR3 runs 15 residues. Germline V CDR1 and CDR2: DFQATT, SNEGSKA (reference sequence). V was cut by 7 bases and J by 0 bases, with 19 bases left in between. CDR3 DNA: TGCAGTGTTTCAAGGACGGCCACCCCCTCCTACGAGCAGTACTTC. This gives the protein CSVSRTATPSYEQYF.

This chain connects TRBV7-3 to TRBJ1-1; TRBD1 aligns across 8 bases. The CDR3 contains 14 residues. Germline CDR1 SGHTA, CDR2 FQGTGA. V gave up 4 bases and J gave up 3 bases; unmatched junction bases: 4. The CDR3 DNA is TGTGCCAGCAGCTCGCAGGGGGCTTACACTGAAGCTTTCTTT. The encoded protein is CASSSQGAYTEAFF.

The CDR3, as DNA: TGCGCCAGCAGTCCGATCTCGGCGGATGAGCAGTTCTTC. Its protein product is CASSPISADEQFF. The chain uses TRBV10-1 and TRBJ2-1, with unresolved D. From germline, CDR1 is WNHNN and CDR2 SYGVQD (reference sequence). V was pared by 5 bases and J by 8 bases, with 13 bases between. There are 13 residues in the CDR3.

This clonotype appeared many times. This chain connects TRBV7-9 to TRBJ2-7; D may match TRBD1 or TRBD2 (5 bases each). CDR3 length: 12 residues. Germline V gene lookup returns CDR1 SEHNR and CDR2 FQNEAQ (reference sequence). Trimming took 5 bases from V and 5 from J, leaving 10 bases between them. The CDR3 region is CASSRDLDEQYF. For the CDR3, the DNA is TGTGCCAGCAGCCGGGACCTCGACGAGCAGTACTTC.

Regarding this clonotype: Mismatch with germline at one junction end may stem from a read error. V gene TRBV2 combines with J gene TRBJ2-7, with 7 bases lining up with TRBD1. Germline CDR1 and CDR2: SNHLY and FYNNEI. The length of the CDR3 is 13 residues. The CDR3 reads CASRMDRNYEQHF. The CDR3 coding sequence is TGTGCCAGCAGGATGGACAGGAACTACGAGCAGCACTTC.

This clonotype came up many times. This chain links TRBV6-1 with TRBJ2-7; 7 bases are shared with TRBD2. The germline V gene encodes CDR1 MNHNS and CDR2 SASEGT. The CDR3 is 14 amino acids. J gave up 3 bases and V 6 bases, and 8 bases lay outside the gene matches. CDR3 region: CASRRGGSGYEQYF. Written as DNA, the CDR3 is TGTGCCAGCAGGCGGGGCGGGAGTGGCTACGAGCAGTACTTC.

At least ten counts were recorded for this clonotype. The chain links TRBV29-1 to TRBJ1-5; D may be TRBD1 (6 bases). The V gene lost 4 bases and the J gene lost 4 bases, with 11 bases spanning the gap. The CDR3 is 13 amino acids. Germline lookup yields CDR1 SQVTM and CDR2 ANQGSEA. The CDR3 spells CSVGDTPNQPQHF. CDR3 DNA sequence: TGCAGCGTTGGGGACACCCCTAATCAGCCCCAGCATTTT.

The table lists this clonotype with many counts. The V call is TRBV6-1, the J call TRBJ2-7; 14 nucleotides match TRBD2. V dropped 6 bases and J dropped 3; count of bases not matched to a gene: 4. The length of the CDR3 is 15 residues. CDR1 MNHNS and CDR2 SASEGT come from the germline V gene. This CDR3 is CASRQGLAGVYEQYF. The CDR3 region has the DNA TGTGCCAGCAGACAGGGACTAGCGGGGGTCTACGAGCAGTACTTC.

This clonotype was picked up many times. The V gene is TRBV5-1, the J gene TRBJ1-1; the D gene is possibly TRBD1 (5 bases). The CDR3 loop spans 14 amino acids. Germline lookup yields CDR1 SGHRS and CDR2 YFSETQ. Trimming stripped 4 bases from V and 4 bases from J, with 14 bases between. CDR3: CASSTGHQATEAFF. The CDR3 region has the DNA TGCGCCAGCAGCACCGGACACCAAGCCACTGAAGCTTTCTTT.

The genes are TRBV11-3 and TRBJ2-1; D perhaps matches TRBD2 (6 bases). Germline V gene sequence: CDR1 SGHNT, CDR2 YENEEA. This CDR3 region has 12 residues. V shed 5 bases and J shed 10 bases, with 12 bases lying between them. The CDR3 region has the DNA TGTGCCAGCAGCACGGAGGGTGGGGAGCAGTTCTTC. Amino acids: CASSTEGGEQFF.

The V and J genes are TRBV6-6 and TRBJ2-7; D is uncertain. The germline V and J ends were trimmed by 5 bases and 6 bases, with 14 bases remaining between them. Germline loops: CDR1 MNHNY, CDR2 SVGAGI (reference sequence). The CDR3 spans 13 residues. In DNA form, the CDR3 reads TGTGCCAGCAGTCTCCCGGTGGGTAGCGAGCAGTACTTC. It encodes CASSLPVGSEQYF.

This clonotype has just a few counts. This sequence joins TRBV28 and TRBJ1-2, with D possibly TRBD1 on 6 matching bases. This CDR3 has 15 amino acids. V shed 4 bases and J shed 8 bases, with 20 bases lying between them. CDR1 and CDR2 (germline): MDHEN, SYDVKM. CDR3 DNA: TGTGCCAGCAGTTCGACCTCCAGGGGCTTGCGGGGCTACACCTTC. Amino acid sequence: CASSSTSRGLRGYTF.

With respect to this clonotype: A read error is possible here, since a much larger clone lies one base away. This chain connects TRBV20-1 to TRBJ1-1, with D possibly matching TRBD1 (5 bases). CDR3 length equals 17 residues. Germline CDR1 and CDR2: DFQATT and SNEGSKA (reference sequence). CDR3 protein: CCASGLTSRQRLVEAFF. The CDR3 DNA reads TGCTGTGCTAGCGGCTTAACGTCGAGACAGCGTCTAGTTGAAGCTTTCTTT.

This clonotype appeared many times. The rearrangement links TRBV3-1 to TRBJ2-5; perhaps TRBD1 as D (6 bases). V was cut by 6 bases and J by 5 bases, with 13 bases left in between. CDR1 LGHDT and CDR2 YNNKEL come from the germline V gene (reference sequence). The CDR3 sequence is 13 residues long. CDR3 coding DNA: TGTGCCAGCAGTCCCAGGGGACCGGAGACCCAGTACTTC. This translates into CASSPRGPETQYF.

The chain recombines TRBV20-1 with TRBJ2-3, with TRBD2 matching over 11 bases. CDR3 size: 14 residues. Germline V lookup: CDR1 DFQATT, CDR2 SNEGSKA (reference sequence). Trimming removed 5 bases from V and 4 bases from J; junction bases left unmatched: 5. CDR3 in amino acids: CSAVAGGPSDTQYF. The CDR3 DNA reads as TGCAGTGCTGTAGCGGGAGGGCCTTCAGATACGCAGTATTTT.

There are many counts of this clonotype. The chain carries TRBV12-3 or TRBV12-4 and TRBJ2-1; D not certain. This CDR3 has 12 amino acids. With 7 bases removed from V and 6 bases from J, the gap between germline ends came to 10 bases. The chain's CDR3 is CASTKILNEQFF. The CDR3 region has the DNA TGTGCCAGCACGAAGATTCTCAATGAGCAGTTCTTC.

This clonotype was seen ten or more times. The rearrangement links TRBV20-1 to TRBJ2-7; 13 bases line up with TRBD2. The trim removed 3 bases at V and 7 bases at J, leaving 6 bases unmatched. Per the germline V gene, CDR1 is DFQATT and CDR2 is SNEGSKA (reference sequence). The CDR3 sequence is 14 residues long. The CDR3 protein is CSASGTSGDREQYF. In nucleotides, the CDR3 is TGCAGTGCTAGCGGGACTAGCGGGGACCGGGAGCAGTACTTC.

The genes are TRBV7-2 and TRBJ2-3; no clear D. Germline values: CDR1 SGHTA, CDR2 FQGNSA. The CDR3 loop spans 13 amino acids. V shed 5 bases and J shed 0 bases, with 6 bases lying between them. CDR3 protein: CASSTPSTDTQYF. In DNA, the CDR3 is TGTGCCAGCAGCACCCCCAGCACAGATACGCAGTATTTT.

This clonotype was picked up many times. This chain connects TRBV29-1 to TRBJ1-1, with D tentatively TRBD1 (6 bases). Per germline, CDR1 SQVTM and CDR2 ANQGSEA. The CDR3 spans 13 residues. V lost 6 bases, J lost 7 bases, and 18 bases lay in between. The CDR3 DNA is TGCAGCGTGGGGGAGGGGGATTTTGGTGAAGCTTTCTTT. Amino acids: CSVGEGDFGEAFF.

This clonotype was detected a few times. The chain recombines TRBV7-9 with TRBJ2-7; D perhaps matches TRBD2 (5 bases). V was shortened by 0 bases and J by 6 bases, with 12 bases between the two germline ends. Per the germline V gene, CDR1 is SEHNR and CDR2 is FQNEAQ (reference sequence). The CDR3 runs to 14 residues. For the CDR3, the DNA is TGTGCCAGCAGCTTAGCGCGGGCCTTGGGCGAGCAGTACTTC. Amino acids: CASSLARALGEQYF.

The DNA of the CDR3 is TGTGCCAGCAGCTTCGCTCGCGGACTAGCGGGAGGGCGGGGCAGGAATGAGCAGTTCTTC. This encodes CASSFARGLAGGRGRNEQFF. The chain recombines TRBV7-2 with TRBJ2-1, with TRBD2 matching 15 bases. Germline V lookup: CDR1 SGHTA, CDR2 FQGNSA. The ends lost 3 bases at V and 7 bases at J; junction bases unmatched: 16. The CDR3 has 20 residues.

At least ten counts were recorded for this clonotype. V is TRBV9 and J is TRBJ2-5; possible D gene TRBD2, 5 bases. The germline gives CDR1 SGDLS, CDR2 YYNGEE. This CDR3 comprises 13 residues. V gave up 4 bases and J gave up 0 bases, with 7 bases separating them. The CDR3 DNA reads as TGTGCCAGCAGCCTGGACTACCAAGAGACCCAGTACTTC. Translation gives CASSLDYQETQYF. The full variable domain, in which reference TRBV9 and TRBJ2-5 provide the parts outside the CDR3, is DSGVTQTPKHLITATGQRVTLRCSPRSGDLSVYWYQQSLDQGLQFLIQYYNGEERAKGNILERFSAQQFPDLHSELNLSSLELGDSALYFCASSLDYQETQYFGPGTRLLVL.

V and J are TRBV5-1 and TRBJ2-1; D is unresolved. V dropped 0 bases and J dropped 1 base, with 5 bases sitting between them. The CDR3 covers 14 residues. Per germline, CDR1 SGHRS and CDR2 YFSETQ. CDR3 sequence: CASSLADSYNEQFF. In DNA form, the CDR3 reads TGCGCCAGCAGCTTGGCGGATTCCTACAATGAGCAGTTCTTC.

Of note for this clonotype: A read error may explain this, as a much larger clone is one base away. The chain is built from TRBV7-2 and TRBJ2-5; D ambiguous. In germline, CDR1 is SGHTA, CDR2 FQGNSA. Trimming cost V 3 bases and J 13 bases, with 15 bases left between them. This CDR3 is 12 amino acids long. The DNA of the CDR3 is TGTGCCAGCAGCTTTAAAGGGATCCTAGGGTACTTC. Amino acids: CASSFKGILGYF.

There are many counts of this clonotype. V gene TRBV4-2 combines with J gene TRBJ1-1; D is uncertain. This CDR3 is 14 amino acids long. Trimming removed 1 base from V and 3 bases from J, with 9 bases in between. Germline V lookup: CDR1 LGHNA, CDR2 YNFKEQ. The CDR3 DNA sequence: TGTGCCAGCAGCCAAGGCTGGTCATACACTGAAGCTTTCTTT. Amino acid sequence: CASSQGWSYTEAFF.

The CDR3 here is CAWSVRGTDNSPLHF. The CDR3 region has the DNA TGTGCCTGGAGTGTCCGGGGGACAGACAATTCACCCCTCCACTTT. The chain employs TRBV30 and TRBJ1-6; TRBD1 aligns across 7 bases. The germline CDR1 and CDR2 sequences are GTSNPN and SVGIG (reference sequence). V was clipped by 0 bases and J by 7 bases; unmatched bases: 6. The CDR3 runs to 15 residues.

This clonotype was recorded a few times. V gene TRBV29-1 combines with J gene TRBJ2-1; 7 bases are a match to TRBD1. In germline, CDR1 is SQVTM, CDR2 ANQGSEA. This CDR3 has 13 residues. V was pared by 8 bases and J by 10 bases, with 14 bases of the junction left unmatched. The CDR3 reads CSCDRVGALEQFF. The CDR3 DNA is TGCAGCTGTGACAGGGTCGGGGCTCTCGAGCAGTTCTTC.

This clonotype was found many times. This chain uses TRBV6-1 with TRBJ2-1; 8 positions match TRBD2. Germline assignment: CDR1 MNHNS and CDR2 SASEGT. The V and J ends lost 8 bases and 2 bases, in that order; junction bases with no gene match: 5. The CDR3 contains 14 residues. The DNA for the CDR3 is TGTGCCAGCCACGCGGGGGGAACCTACAATGAGCAGTTCTTC. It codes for CASHAGGTYNEQFF.